Below are 6 T cell receptor beta chains sequenced from a single sample in a study of radiation and T cells in renal cell carcinoma. Assay: immunoSEQ multiplex PCR; the TCRdb copy retains only in-frame clones and omits some. Of approximately 86,000 clones listed, just under 85% are singletons. Stated time point: blood 4 weeks post-SBRT, at nephrectomy. Treatment specified: 15 Gy SBRT to primary tumor, nephrectomy 4 weeks later. The sample was blood, taken from a patient whose treatment included radiotherapy and nephrectomy. These receptors originate from a man aged 50 or older with renal cell carcinoma.

In DNA form, the CDR3 reads TGTGCCAGCAGACGACGGGGAGAGGGCACAGATACGCAGTATTTT. Its protein product is CASRRRGEGTDTQYF. The chain joins TRBV6-5 to TRBJ2-3; D may be TRBD2 (5 bases). V dropped 6 bases and J dropped 1 base, with 14 bases sitting between them. Germline V CDR1 and CDR2: MNHEY, SVGAGI. The CDR3 spans 15 residues.

The chain links TRBV30 to TRBJ2-1; 7 positions agree with TRBD1. Per the germline V gene, CDR1 is GTSNPN and CDR2 is SVGIG (reference sequence). Trimming at V came to 8 bases and at J to 6 bases, leaving 10 bases not matched to a gene. The CDR3 sequence is 13 residues long. CDR3 protein: CAGTGTASNEQFF. CDR3 bases: TGTGCCGGTACCGGGACAGCATCCAATGAGCAGTTCTTC. Combining the CDR3 with reference TRBV30 and TRBJ2-1 gives the whole variable domain SQTIHQWPATLVQPVGSPLSLECTVEGTSNPNLYWYRQAAGRGLQLLFYSVGIGQISSEVPQNLSASRPQDRQFILSSKKLLLSDSGFYLCAGTGTASNEQFFGPGTRLTVL.

The rearrangement joins TRBV12-5 to TRBJ1-1; D is ambiguous. Trimming took off 0 bases at V and 5 bases at J, with 10 bases between the two ends. The CDR3 loop spans 14 amino acids. Germline assignment: CDR1 LGHNT and CDR2 FRNRAP. CDR3 bases: TGTGCTAGTGGTTTGGTACCGCCTTGGACTGAAGCTTTCTTT. This gives the protein CASGLVPPWTEAFF.

The J gene is TRBJ2-5, the V gene TRBV5-1; TRBD2 is a possible D gene (6 bases). V dropped 0 bases and J dropped 1 base, with 16 bases sitting between them. This CDR3 comprises 17 residues. Germline loops: CDR1 SGHRS, CDR2 YFSETQ. The CDR3 here is CASSLAGWGDFQETQYF. CDR3 sequence (DNA): TGCGCCAGCAGCTTGGCTGGGTGGGGGGATTTCCAAGAGACCCAGTACTTC.

This clone was counted only a few times. V is TRBV6-1 and J is TRBJ2-1; 12 bases align to TRBD2. Looked up from germline, CDR1 is MNHNS and CDR2 is SASEGT. V was clipped by 2 bases and J by 9 bases; unmatched bases: 5. The CDR3 has 15 residues. The CDR3 here is CASSELAGGPSEQFF. As DNA, the CDR3 is TGTGCCAGCAGTGAACTAGCGGGAGGGCCAAGTGAGCAGTTCTTC.

The chain links TRBV5-1 to TRBJ2-3, with D tentatively TRBD2 (5 bases). With 1 base removed from V and 1 base from J, the gap between germline ends came to 10 bases. Germline values: CDR1 SGHRS, CDR2 YFSETQ. The CDR3 extends over 15 amino acids. CDR3 nucleotides: TGCGCCAGCAGCTTGCAGGTTAGCGGCACAGATACGCAGTATTTT. It codes for CASSLQVSGTDTQYF.